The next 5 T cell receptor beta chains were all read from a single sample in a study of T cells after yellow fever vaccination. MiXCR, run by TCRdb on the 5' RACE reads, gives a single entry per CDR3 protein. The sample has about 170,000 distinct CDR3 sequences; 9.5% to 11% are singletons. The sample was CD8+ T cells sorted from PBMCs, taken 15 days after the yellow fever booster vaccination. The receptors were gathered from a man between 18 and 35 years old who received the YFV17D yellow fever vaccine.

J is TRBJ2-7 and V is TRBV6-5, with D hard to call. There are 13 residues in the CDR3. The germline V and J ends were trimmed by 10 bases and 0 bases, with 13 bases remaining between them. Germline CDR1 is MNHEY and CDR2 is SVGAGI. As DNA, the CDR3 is TGTGCCACCTCGGCCACCTACTCCTACGAGCAGTACTTC. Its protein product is CATSATYSYEQYF.

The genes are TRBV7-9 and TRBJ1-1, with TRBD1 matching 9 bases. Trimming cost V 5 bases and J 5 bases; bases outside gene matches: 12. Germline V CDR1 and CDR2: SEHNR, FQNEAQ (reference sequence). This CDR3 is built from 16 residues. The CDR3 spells CASSIAPGQGRTEAFF. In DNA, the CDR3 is TGTGCCAGCAGCATTGCCCCGGGACAGGGTAGGACTGAAGCTTTCTTT.

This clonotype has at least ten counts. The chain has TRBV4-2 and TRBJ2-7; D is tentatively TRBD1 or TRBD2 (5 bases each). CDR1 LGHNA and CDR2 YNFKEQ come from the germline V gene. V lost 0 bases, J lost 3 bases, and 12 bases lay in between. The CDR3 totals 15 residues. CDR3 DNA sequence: TGTGCCAGCAGCCAAGATAGCGAGGGGCTCTACGAGCAGTACTTC. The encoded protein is CASSQDSEGLYEQYF.

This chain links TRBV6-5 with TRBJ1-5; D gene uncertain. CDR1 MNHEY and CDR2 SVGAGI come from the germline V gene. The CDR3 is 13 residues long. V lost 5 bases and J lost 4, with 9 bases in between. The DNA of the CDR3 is TGTGCCAGCAGTCTACACCGGAATCAGCCCCAGCATTTT. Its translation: CASSLHRNQPQHF.

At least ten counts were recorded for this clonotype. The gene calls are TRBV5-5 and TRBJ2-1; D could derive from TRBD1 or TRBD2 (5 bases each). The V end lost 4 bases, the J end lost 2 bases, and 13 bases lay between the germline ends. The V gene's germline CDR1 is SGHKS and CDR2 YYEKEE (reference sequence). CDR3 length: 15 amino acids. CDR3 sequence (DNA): TGTGCCAGCAGCCGTCGGGACGGAACCTACAATGAGCAGTTCTTC. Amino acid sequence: CASSRRDGTYNEQFF.